These 20 T cell receptor beta chains share one sample of origin, sequenced in a study of vaccination effects on CD4 cells after COVID-19. The method was immunoSEQ multiplex PCR; TCRdb's version includes in-frame clones alone and lacks a portion of them. The profile shows roughly 20,000 clones, roughly 70% of them singletons. The antigens of these receptors remain unknown. Ahead of sequencing, the ViraFEST assay grew antigen-specific CD4+ T cells using viral peptide pools. Subsequent to less than 13 days of culture, CD4+ T cells were isolated. The sample in question was CD4+ T cells from PBMCs cultured with HCoV-229E spike peptides, obtained before COVID-19 vaccination. These receptors all come from a human donor who received a COVID-19 vaccine.

V is TRBV15 and J is TRBJ2-1; 12 bases are a match to TRBD2. The CDR3 loop spans 16 amino acids. Trimming removed 2 bases from V and 7 bases from J; junction bases left unmatched: 6. Germline V gene data show CDR1 as LNHNV and CDR2 as YYDKDF (reference sequence). CDR3 region: CATSRLAGGPQNEQFF. The CDR3 region has the DNA TGTGCCACCAGCAGACTAGCGGGAGGGCCCCAGAATGAGCAGTTCTTC.

The CDR3 sequence: CASSILGQPSEQYF. The DNA of the CDR3 is TGTGCCAGTAGTATTTTGGGACAGCCTTCCGAGCAGTACTTC. The chain recombines TRBV19 with TRBJ2-7; 7 bases align to TRBD1. The CDR3 is 14 residues long. Germline CDR1 LNHDA, CDR2 SQIVND (reference sequence). The V and J ends lost 3 bases and 6 bases, in that order; junction bases with no gene match: 8.

The CDR3 sequence: CASSHSYNEQFF. The CDR3 DNA follows: TGTGCCAGCAGCCACTCCTACAATGAGCAGTTCTTC. The chain carries TRBV5-4 and TRBJ2-1; D gene uncertain. The CDR3 is 12 residues long. Germline CDR1 SGHNT, CDR2 YYREEE (reference sequence). The V end was cut by 4 bases, the J end by 0 bases, with 2 bases between. Variable domain in full (rest from reference TRBV5-4 and TRBJ2-1): ETGVTQSPTHLIKTRGQQVTLRCSSQSGHNTVSWYQQALGQGPQFIFQYYREEENGRGNFPPRFSGLQFPNYSSELNVNALELDDSALYLCASSHSYNEQFFGPGTRLTVL.

This sequence joins TRBV19 and TRBJ2-4, with 9 bases aligning to TRBD1. V dropped 3 bases and J dropped 2; count of bases not matched to a gene: 2. Germline lookup yields CDR1 LNHDA and CDR2 SQIVND (reference sequence). CDR3 size: 15 residues. For the CDR3, the DNA is TGTGCCAGTAGTATTGGACAGGGGTCCAAAAACATTCAGTACTTC. Its protein is CASSIGQGSKNIQYF.

This chain links TRBV7-9 with TRBJ1-1; D remains ambiguous. This CDR3 spans 12 amino acids. The ends were cut back, 5 bases at V and 7 bases at J, with 11 bases in the middle. The germline V gene has CDR1 SEHNR and CDR2 FQNEAQ (reference sequence). The CDR3 coding sequence is TGTGCCAGCAGCCAGTGGGGTAGTGAAGCTTTCTTT. Encoded protein: CASSQWGSEAFF.

The chain couples TRBV5-1 to TRBJ1-3; possibly TRBD1 for D (5 bases). The CDR3 sequence is 14 residues long. CDR1 is SGHRS, CDR2 YFSETQ, per germline. V lost 4 bases to trimming and J lost 5 bases, with 13 bases between them. The CDR3 loop reads CASSPQAERNTIYF. The CDR3, as DNA: TGCGCCAGCAGCCCACAGGCCGAAAGAAACACCATATATTTT.

The DNA for the CDR3 is TGTGCCAGCAGCCGGGGGACTAGCGGCTCCTACGAGCAGTACTTC. Translated, it gives CASSRGTSGSYEQYF. This chain joins TRBV12-1 and TRBJ2-7; the D segment call TRBD2 is taken from the table without a DNA check. TRBV12-1 is noted as a pseudogene. CDR3 length equals 15 residues.

V usage is TRBV10-1 and J usage is TRBJ2-5; no reliable D call. The V gene lost 6 bases and the J gene lost 2 bases, with 10 bases spanning the gap. Germline assignment: CDR1 WNHNN and CDR2 SYGVQD (reference sequence). The CDR3 is 13 residues long. The CDR3 spells CASSSDQQETQYF. The CDR3 DNA sequence: TGCGCCAGCAGCTCTGACCAGCAAGAGACCCAGTACTTC.

This sequence joins TRBV6-1 and TRBJ2-5, with TRBD1 matching over 7 bases. Per germline, CDR1 MNHNS and CDR2 SASEGT. CDR3 size: 14 residues. V dropped 3 bases and J dropped 5; count of bases not matched to a gene: 6. The CDR3, as DNA: TGTGCCAGCAGTGAGACAGGGATAGGCGAGACCCAGTACTTC. Protein sequence: CASSETGIGETQYF.

The chain employs TRBV3-1 (or the pseudogene TRBV3-2) and TRBJ1-5; D gene uncertain. The V gene's germline CDR1 is LGHDT and CDR2 YNNKEL (reference sequence). The CDR3 contains 13 residues. The V and J ends lost 5 bases and 0 bases respectively, with 5 bases between them. CDR3 DNA sequence: TGTGCCAGCAGCGCCGATAGCAATCAGCCCCAGCATTTT. Protein sequence: CASSADSNQPQHF.

The gene calls are TRBV5-1 and TRBJ2-6; D is undetermined. The CDR3 loop spans 14 amino acids. Germline V gene sequence: CDR1 SGHRS, CDR2 YFSETQ. Trimming took 1 base from V and 6 from J, leaving 8 bases between them. The CDR3 coding sequence is TGCGCCAGCAGCTTGACTGGGGAGGCCAACGTCCTGACTTTC. Translated, it gives CASSLTGEANVLTF.

The CDR3 region is CASSSADRGFTGELFF. CDR3 DNA: TGTGCCAGTAGTTCAGCGGACAGGGGGTTTACCGGGGAGCTGTTTTTT. The chain couples TRBV19 to TRBJ2-2; 10 bases match TRBD1. The CDR3 covers 16 residues. From germline, CDR1 is LNHDA and CDR2 SQIVND (reference sequence). Trimming cost V 5 bases and J 5 bases; bases outside gene matches: 8.

Only a few counts were recorded for this clone. The chain links TRBV19 to TRBJ2-7, with TRBD1 matching over 10 bases. The CDR3 runs 14 residues. From germline, CDR1 is LNHDA and CDR2 SQIVND (reference sequence). V was clipped by 4 bases and J by 3 bases; unmatched bases: 3. The CDR3, as DNA: TGTGCCAGTAGTAAAAGGACAGGGGGCTACGAGCAGTACTTC. Translating gives CASSKRTGGYEQYF.

The J gene is TRBJ2-2, the V gene TRBV12-5; TRBD2 aligns across 11 bases. In germline, CDR1 is LGHNT, CDR2 FRNRAP. CDR3 length equals 19 residues. V dropped 5 bases and J dropped 7; count of bases not matched to a gene: 18. CDR3 amino acids: CASGRNLAGGSGENGELFF. CDR3 sequence (DNA): TGTGCTAGTGGTCGAAACCTAGCGGGGGGCTCGGGGGAGAACGGGGAGCTGTTTTTT.

This rearrangement joins TRBV19 to TRBJ2-2, with D perhaps TRBD1 (6 bases). Per the germline V gene, CDR1 is LNHDA and CDR2 is SQIVND (reference sequence). Between the trimmed V and J ends, which lost 9 bases and 1 base, there was a span of 9 bases. CDR3 length: 13 amino acids. For the CDR3, the DNA is TGTGCCAGCTCACAGGGGAACACCGGGGAGCTGTTTTTT. It is translated as CASSQGNTGELFF.

The V gene is TRBV5-6, the J gene TRBJ2-3; a possible D gene is TRBD2 (7 bases). The germline gives CDR1 SGHDT, CDR2 YYEEEE. CDR3 length: 17 amino acids. Trimming left V 0 bases short and J 1 base short, with 15 bases between. CDR3 sequence: CASSLGAGRGRTDTQYF. CDR3 sequence (DNA): TGTGCCAGCAGCTTGGGGGCCGGGCGGGGGCGCACAGATACGCAGTATTTT.

DNA of the CDR3: TGTGCCAGCTCTCTAACCCGACAGGGGGGCTACGAGCAGTACTTC. Protein product: CASSLTRQGGYEQYF. This chain uses TRBV18 with TRBJ2-7; 9 nucleotides align to TRBD1. The CDR3 runs 15 residues. Germline loops: CDR1 KGHSH, CDR2 LQKENI. Trimming cost V 6 bases and J 3 bases; bases outside gene matches: 9.

The V and J genes are TRBV18 and TRBJ2-5; weak D call: TRBD2 (5 bases). Germline V lookup: CDR1 KGHSH, CDR2 LQKENI. The length of the CDR3 is 15 residues. Trimming took off 4 bases at V and 2 bases at J, with 14 bases between the two ends. The CDR3 sequence: CASSLVRDVQETQYF. For the CDR3, the DNA is TGTGCCAGCTCACTGGTCCGGGATGTACAAGAGACCCAGTACTTC.

The gene calls are TRBV11-3 and TRBJ2-3; 7 positions agree with TRBD2. CDR1 and CDR2 from the germline V gene are SGHNT and YENEEA. The CDR3 has 16 amino acids. The V segment lost 0 bases and the J segment 2 bases; nucleotides outside the gene matches: 5. CDR3 sequence: CASSLEASGSTDTQYF. CDR3 DNA: TGTGCCAGCAGCTTAGAGGCTAGCGGATCCACAGATACGCAGTATTTT. Using reference TRBV11-3 and TRBJ2-3 for the parts outside the CDR3, the full variable domain is EAGVVQSPRYKIIEKKQPVAFWCNPISGHNTLYWYLQNLGQGPELLIRYENEEAVDDSQLPKDRFSAERLKGVDSTLKIQPAELGDSAVYLCASSLEASGSTDTQYFGPGTRLTVL.

The chain couples TRBV14 to TRBJ2-3, with TRBD2 matching 12 bases. The CDR3 is 18 residues long. Germline lookup yields CDR1 SGHDN and CDR2 FVKESK. With 4 bases clipped from V and 2 bases from J, the junction kept 10 bases outside the gene matches. The CDR3, as DNA: TGTGCCAGCAGCCTTCGGACTAGCGGGATTAAAATCACAGATACGCAGTATTTT. Its protein product is CASSLRTSGIKITDTQYF.